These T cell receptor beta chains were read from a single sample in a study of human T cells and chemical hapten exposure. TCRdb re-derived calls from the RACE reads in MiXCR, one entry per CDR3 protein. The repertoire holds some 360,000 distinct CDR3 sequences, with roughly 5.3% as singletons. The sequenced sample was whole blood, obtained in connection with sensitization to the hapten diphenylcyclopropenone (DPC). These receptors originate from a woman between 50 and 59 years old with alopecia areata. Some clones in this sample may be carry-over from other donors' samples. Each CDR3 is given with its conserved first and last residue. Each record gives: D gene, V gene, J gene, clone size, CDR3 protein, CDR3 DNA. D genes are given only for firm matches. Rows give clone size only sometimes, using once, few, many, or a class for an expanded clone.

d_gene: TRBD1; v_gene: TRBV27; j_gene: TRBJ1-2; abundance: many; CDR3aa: CASSPHRGHHYGYTF; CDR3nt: TGTGCCAGCAGCCCCCACAGGGGGCATCACTATGGCTACACCTTC
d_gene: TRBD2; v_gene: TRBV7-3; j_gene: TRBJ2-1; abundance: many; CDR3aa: CASSAGLAGAGEQFF; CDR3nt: TGTGCCAGCAGCGCTGGATTAGCGGGGGCCGGTGAGCAGTTCTTC
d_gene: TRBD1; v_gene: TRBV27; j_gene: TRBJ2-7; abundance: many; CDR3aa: CASSLTAGTVPYEQYF; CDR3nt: TGTGCCAGCAGTTTAACAGCCGGGACAGTCCCCTACGAGCAGTACTTC
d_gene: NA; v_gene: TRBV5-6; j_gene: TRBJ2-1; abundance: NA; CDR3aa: CASSSPAGNYNEQFF; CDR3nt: TGTGCCAGCAGCTCCCCAGCGGGCAACTACAATGAGCAGTTCTTC
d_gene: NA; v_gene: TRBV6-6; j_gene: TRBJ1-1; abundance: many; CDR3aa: CASSYSTGPGLSAEAFF; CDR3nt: TGTGCCAGCAGTTACTCAACAGGGCCAGGCCTGAGCGCTGAAGCTTTCTTT
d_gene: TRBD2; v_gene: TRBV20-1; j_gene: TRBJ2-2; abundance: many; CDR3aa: CSARGEGHGELFF; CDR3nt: TGCAGTGCTAGAGGGGAGGGGCACGGGGAGCTGTTTTTT
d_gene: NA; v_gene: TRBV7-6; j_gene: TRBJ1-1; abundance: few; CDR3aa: CASSIAFGAEAFF; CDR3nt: TGTGCCAGCAGTATAGCGTTCGGGGCTGAAGCTTTCTTT
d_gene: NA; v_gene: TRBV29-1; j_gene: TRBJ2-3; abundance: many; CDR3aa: CSVEGLETSTDTQYF; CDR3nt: TGCAGCGTCGAGGGACTGGAGACCAGCACAGATACGCAGTATTTT
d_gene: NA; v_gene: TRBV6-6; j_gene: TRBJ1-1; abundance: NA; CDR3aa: CASSYPPGRIGNTEAFF; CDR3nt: TGTGCCAGCAGTTACCCCCCCGGCAGGATTGGGAACACTGAAGCTTTCTTT
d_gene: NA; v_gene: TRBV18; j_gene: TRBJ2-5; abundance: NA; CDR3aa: CASSPPTVQETQYF; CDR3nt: TGTGCCAGCTCACCACCTACGGTCCAAGAGACCCAGTACTTC
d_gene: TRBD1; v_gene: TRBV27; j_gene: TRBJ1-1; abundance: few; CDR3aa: CASSFLQGSYTEAFF; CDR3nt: TGTGCCAGCAGCTTTTTACAGGGGTCGTACACTGAAGCTTTCTTT
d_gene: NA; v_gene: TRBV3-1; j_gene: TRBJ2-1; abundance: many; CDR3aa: CASSQDYRSSYNEQFF; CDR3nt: TGTGCCAGCAGCCAAGATTACAGGTCTAGCTACAATGAGCAGTTCTTC
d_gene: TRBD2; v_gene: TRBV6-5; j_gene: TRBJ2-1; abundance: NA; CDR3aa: CASSYHGLAGRVPNEQFF; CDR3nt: TGTGCCAGCAGTTATCACGGACTAGCGGGGCGGGTCCCGAATGAGCAGTTCTTC
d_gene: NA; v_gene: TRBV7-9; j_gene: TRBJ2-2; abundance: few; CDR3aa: CASSLLDTSWGITGELFF; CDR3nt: TGTGCCAGCAGCTTACTTGACACCTCCTGGGGTATAACCGGGGAGCTGTTTTTT
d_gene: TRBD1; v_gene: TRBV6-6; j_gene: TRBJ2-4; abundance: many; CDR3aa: CASRQGAVNIQYF; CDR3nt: TGTGCCAGCAGACAGGGGGCGGTAAACATTCAGTACTTC
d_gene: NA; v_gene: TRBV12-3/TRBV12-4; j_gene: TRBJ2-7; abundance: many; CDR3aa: CASRQGSGDHYEQYF; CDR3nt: TGTGCCAGCAGGCAGGGGTCCGGGGACCACTACGAGCAGTACTTC
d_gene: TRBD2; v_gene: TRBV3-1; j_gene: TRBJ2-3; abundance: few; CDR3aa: CASSQSFFGTSGGAHPDTQYF; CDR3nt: TGTGCCAGCAGCCAAAGTTTCTTCGGGACTAGCGGGGGGGCTCATCCAGATACGCAGTATTTT
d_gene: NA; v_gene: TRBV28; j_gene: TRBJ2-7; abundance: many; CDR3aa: CASSIKRAGPYEQYF; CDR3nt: TGTGCCAGCAGTATCAAGCGGGCGGGTCCCTACGAGCAGTACTTC
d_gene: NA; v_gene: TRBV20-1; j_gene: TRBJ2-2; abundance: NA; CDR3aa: CSARTSSSGELFF; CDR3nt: TGCAGTGCTAGAACCTCCAGCTCCGGGGAGCTGTTTTTT
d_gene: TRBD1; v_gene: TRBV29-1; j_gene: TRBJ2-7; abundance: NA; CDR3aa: CSVVDRGPHEQYF; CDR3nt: TGCAGCGTAGTGGACAGGGGACCCCACGAGCAGTACTTC
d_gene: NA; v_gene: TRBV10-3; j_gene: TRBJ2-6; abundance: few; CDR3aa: CAISEGDSGANVLTF; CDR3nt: TGTGCCATCAGTGAGGGTGACTCTGGGGCCAACGTCCTGACTTTC
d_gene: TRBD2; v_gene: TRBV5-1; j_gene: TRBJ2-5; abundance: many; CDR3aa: CASSRQGLAQETQYF; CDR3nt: TGCGCCAGCAGCAGGCAAGGACTAGCCCAAGAGACCCAGTACTTC
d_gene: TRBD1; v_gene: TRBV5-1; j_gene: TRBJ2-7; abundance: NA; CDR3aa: CASSFSDRGAYEQYF; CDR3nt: TGCGCCAGCAGCTTCTCGGACAGGGGGGCCTACGAGCAGTACTTC
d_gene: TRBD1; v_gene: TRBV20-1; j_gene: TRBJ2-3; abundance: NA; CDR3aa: CSAAGDRVDTQYF; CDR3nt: TGCAGTGCTGCCGGGGACAGAGTAGATACGCAGTATTTT
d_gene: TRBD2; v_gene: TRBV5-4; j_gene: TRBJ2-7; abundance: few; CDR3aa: CASSLGSGGPSYEQYF; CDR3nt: TGTGCCAGCAGCTTGGGGAGCGGGGGCCCCTCCTACGAGCAGTACTTC
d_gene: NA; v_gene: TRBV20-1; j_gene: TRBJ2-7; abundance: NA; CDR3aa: CSARESGRNEQYF; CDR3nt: TGCAGTGCTAGAGAATCAGGGAGAAACGAGCAGTACTTC
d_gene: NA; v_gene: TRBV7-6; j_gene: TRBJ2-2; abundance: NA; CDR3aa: CASSLDQAGELFF; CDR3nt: TGTGCCAGCAGCTTAGACCAAGCCGGGGAGCTGTTTTTT
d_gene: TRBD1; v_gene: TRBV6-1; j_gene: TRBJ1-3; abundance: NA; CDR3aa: CASSSAHWTGTGNTIYF; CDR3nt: TGTGCCAGCAGTTCCGCCCATTGGACAGGGACTGGAAACACCATATATTTT
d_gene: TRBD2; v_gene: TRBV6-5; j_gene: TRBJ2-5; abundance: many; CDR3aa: CATVTRDGRGKTQYF; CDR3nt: TGTGCCACCGTCACCCGGGACGGGAGGGGTAAGACCCAGTACTTC
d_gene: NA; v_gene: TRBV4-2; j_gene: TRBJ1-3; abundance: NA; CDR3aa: CASSQASGVRGFFGNTIYF; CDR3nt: TGTGCCAGCAGCCAAGCCTCGGGGGTCCGGGGGTTTTTTGGAAACACCATATATTTT
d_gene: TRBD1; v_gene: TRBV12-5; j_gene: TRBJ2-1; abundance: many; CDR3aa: CASGPPGQGSFGQFF; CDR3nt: TGTGCTAGTGGTCCGCCGGGACAGGGGTCCTTTGGGCAGTTCTTC
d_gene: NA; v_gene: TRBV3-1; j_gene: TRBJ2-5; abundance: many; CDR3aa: CASRQTGKGQETQYF; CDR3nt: TGTGCCAGCAGACAAACAGGGAAGGGGCAGGAGACCCAGTACTTC
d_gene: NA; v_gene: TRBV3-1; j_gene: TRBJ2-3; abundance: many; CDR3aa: CASSRLRTDGDTDTQYF; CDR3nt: TGTGCCAGCAGCCGTTTGCGGACAGACGGAGACACAGATACGCAGTATTTT
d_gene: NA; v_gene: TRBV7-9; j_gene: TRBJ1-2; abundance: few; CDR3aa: CASSLEATAGYTF; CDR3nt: TGTGCCAGCAGCTTAGAGGCGACGGCTGGCTACACCTTC
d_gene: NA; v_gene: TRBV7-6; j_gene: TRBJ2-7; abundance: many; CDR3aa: CASSENTGFSSEQYF; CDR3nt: TGTGCCAGCAGCGAAAATACAGGGTTTTCCTCCGAGCAGTACTTC
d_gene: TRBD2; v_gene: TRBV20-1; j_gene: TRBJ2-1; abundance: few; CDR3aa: CSARDPAFGLAGYNEQFF; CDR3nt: TGCAGTGCTAGAGATCCGGCCTTCGGACTAGCGGGATACAATGAGCAGTTCTTC
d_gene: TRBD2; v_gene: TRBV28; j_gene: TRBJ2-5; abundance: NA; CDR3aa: CASSLAGGPWTQYF; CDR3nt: TGTGCCAGCAGTCTAGCGGGAGGGCCTTGGACCCAGTACTTC
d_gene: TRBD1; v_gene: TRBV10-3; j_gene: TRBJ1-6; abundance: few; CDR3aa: CAIMRGQDKYNSPLHF; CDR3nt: TGTGCCATCATGAGGGGACAGGATAAGTATAATTCACCCCTCCACTTT
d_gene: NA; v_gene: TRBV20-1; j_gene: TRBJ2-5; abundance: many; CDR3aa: CSARRGRETQYF; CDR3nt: TGCAGTGCTAGGAGGGGGAGAGAGACCCAGTACTTC
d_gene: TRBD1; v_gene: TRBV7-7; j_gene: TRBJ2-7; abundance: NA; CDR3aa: CASSPGQGGKQYF; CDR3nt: TGTGCCAGCAGCCCCGGACAGGGGGGAAAGCAGTACTTC
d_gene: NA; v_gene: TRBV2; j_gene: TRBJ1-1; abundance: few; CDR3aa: CASSRPTEAFF; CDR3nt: TGTGCCAGCAGCCGGCCCACTGAAGCTTTCTTT
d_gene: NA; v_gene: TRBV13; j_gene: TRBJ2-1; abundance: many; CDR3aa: CASSLLREYNEQFF; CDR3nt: TGTGCCAGCAGCTTACTCAGAGAGTACAATGAGCAGTTCTTC
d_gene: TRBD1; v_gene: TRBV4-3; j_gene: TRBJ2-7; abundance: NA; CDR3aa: CASSQAGTGVEQYF; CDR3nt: TGCGCCAGCAGCCAGGCCGGGACAGGGGTCGAGCAGTACTTC
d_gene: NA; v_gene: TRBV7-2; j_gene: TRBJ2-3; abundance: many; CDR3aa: CASSWTKGETDTQYF; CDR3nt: TGTGCCAGCAGCTGGACAAAGGGAGAGACAGATACGCAGTATTTT
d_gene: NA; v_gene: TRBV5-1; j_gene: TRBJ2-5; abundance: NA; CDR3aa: CASRKEGFQETQYF; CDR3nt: TGCGCCAGCAGAAAAGAGGGGTTCCAAGAGACCCAGTACTTC
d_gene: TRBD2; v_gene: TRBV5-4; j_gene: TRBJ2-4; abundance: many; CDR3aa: CASSLREEGIQYF; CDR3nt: TGTGCCAGCAGCTTGCGGGAGGAGGGCATTCAGTACTTC
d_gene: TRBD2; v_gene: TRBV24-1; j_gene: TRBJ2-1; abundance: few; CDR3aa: CATSDSGGSDNEQFF; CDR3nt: TGTGCCACCAGTGATAGCGGGGGGAGTGACAATGAGCAGTTCTTC
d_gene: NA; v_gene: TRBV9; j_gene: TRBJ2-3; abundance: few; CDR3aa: CASSVSRDFLYF; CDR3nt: TGTGCCAGCAGCGTGTCCCGGGACTTTTTGTATTTT
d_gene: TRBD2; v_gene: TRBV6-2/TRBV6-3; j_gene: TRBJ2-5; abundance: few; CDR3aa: CASRPPGLAMRETQYF; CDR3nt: TGTGCCAGCAGGCCTCCGGGACTAGCTATGAGGGAGACCCAGTACTTC
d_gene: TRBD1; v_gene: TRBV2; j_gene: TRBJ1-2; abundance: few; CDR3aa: CARRDRVSYGYTF; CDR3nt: TGTGCCAGGAGGGACAGGGTTAGCTATGGCTACACCTTC
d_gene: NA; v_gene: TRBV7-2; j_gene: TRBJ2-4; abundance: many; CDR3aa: CASSLGAFFQYF; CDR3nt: TGTGCCAGCAGCTTAGGGGCCTTTTTTCAGTACTTC
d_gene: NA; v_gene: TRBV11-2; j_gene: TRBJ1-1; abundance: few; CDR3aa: CASSLVSGEGTEAFF; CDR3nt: TGTGCCAGCAGCTTAGTGTCAGGGGAAGGCACTGAAGCTTTCTTT
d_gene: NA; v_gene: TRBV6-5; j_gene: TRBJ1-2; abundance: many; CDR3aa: CASSSLRVQRNYGYTF; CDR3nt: TGTGCCAGCAGTTCGCTCCGGGTCCAGAGAAACTATGGCTACACCTTC
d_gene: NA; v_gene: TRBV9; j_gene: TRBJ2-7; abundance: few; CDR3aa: CASSVGQSNEQYF; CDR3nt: TGTGCCAGCAGCGTAGGACAGTCTAACGAGCAGTACTTC
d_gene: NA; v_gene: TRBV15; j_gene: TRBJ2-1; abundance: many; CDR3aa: CATSGGDREQFF; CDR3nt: TGTGCCACCAGCGGCGGGGACCGCGAGCAGTTCTTC